Sequencing of this T cell receptor delta chain was carried out in a study of Vδ1+ human thymocytes. General study findings and limits: Bulk data may be misread because of unexpected Vdelta2 sequences. Highly polyclonal TRG and TRD repertoires with Gaussian CDR3 length distributions appeared in thymus.

This clone has just a few counts. Antigen unknown. Alphabeta T cells were depleted, then CD3+ Vdelta1+ Vdelta2- thymocytes were FACS-sorted. Between roughly 96% and 99.6% of sorted thymocytes were Vdelta1+. Sequences come from RNA converted to cDNA by reverse transcription. The CDR3 regions were amplified by multiplex PCR from V-gene primers to a constant-region primer. TCRdb made new clone calls on the multiplex PCR reads using CATT. Here the sample spans 23,000 or so delta-chain clones, around 7.4% being singletons. Germline V gene data show CDR1 as TSWWSYY and CDR2 as QGS. This CDR3 has 17 residues. After removal of 2 bases from V and 1 base from J, the junction contained 9 bases not matched to a gene.

The chain carries TRDV1 and TRDJ1; 8 positions agree with TRDD2. Material: Vdelta1+ gamma-delta thymocytes from the thymus. Noted subset: FACS-sorted CD3+ TCRalphabeta- TCRVdelta1+ TCRVdelta2- thymocytes. The TCR comes from a girl less than two years old who had congenital heart surgery. CDR3 sequence: CALGEGGFLLGTDKLIF. CDR3 bases: TGTGCTCTTGGGGAAGGAGGCTTCCTACTGGGCACCGATAAACTCATCTTT.